The text below deals with one T cell receptor beta chain. Each CDR3 protein is one row after TCRdb ran MiXCR on the PCR reads. Among 10,000 to 12,000 distinct CDR3 sequences, roughly three fifths were seen once, and the ten largest hold 25% to 30%. The entry originates in a study of tumor-infiltrating lymphocytes in oesophageal squamous cell carcinoma. The receptor's source is a female donor with esophageal squamous cell carcinoma. Material: esophageal tumor tissue.

The CDR3 loop reads CASSFGGGAGVGWETQYF. CDR3 DNA sequence: TGTGCCAGCAGCTTTGGGGGTGGAGCGGGAGTGGGCTGGGAGACCCAGTACTTC. The V call is TRBV7-2, the J call TRBJ2-5; 8 bases are a match to TRBD2. The CDR3 has 18 amino acids. After removal of 3 bases from V and 5 bases from J, the junction contained 17 bases not matched to a gene. The V gene's germline CDR1 is SGHTA and CDR2 FQGNSA. Supplemented by reference TRBV7-2 and TRBJ2-5, the full variable domain reads GAGVSQSPSNKVTEKGKDVELRCDPISGHTALYWYRQSLGQGLEFLIYFQGNSAPDKSGLPSDRFSAERTGGSVSTLTIQRTQQEDSAVYLCASSFGGGAGVGWETQYFGPGTRLLVL.